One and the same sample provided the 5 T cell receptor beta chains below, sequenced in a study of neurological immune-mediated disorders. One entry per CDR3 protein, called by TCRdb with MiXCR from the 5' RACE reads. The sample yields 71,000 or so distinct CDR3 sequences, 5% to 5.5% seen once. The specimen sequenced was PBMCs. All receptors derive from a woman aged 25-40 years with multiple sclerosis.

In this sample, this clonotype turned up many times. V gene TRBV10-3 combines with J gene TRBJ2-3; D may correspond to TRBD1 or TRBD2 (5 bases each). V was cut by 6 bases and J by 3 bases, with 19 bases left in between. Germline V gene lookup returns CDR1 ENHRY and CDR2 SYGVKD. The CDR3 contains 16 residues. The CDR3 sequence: CAISQIGGSLTDTQYF. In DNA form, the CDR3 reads TGTGCCATCAGCCAAATTGGGGGAAGCCTAACAGATACGCAGTATTTT.

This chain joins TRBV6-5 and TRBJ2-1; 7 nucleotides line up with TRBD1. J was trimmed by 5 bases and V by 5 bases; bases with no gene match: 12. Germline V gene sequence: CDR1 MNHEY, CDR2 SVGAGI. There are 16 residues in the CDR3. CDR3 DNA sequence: TGTGCCAGCAGTACAAGTCAGGGGGTTGTTGACAATGAGCAGTTCTTC. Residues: CASSTSQGVVDNEQFF.

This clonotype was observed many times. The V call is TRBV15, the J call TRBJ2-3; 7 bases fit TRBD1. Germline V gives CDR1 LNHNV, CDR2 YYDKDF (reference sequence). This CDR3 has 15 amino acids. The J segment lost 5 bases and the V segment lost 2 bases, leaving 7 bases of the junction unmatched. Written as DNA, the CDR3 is TGTGCCACCAGCAGACCCGGGACAGAGATAGATACGCAGTATTTT. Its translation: CATSRPGTEIDTQYF.

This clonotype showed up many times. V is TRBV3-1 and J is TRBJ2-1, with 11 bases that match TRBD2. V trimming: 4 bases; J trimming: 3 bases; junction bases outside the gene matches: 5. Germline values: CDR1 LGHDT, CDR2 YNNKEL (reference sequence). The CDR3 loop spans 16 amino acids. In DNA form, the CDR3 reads TGTGCCAGCAGCCTCATGACTAGCGGGGTCTACAATGAGCAGTTCTTC. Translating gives CASSLMTSGVYNEQFF.

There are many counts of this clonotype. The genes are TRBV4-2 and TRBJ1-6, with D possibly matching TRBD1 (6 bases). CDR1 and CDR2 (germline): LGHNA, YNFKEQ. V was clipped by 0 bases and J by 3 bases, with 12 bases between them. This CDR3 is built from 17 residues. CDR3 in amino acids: CASSQDPGDNYNSPLHF. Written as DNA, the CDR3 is TGTGCCAGCAGCCAAGATCCAGGGGATAACTATAATTCACCCCTCCACTTT.